Presented here are 23 T cell receptor beta chains from one specimen sequenced in a study of T cells in Graves' hyperthyroidism and ophthalmopathy. Amplified TCR beta CDR3 regions came from RNA transcripts. First-round RT-PCR targeting the TCR CDR3 was performed with the HTBI primer set. MiXCR was run by TCRdb on the multiplex PCR reads, yielding one entry per CDR3 protein. Altogether about 720,000 distinct CDR3 sequences are present, over 15% being singletons, with the ten largest covering around 15%. Sequenced input: blood. These TCRs come from a woman aged 50 to 65 with Graves' hyperthyroidism that later progressed to Graves' ophthalmopathy.

This clonotype was counted ten times or more. V is TRBV7-6 and J is TRBJ2-1, with TRBD2 as a possible D gene (5 bases). This CDR3 contains 14 residues. V lost 1 base and J 5 bases, leaving 9 bases between the germline ends. CDR1 SGHVS and CDR2 FNYEAQ come from the germline V gene. CDR3 bases: TGTGCCAGCAGCTTAGGGACTTTGAACAATGAGCAGTTCTTC. This sequence encodes CASSLGTLNNEQFF.

A word on this clonotype: The likely explanation is a read error, given a far larger clone one base away. As DNA, the CDR3 is TGTGTCAGCAGTTTAGAGGGCGGTGAGACCCAGTACTTC. Residues: CVSSLEGGETQYF. V gene TRBV12-3 or TRBV12-4 combines with J gene TRBJ2-5, with D maybe TRBD2 (5 bases). The CDR3 has 13 amino acids.

In its sample, this clonotype was seen a few times. The V call is TRBV20-1, the J call TRBJ2-2; no firm D call. Trimming pared 4 bases from V and 0 bases from J, leaving 9 bases between. The CDR3 has 14 amino acids. CDR1 and CDR2 (germline): DFQATT, SNEGSKA (reference sequence). DNA of the CDR3: TGCAGTGCTAACCGGGCGCCGAACACCGGGGAGCTGTTTTTT. Its translation is CSANRAPNTGELFF.

This clonotype has ten or more counts. The J gene is TRBJ1-1, the V gene TRBV11-2; D call uncertain. The ends were cut back, 6 bases at V and 0 bases at J, with 17 bases in the middle. Germline CDR1 is SGHAT and CDR2 is FQNNGV. The length of the CDR3 is 16 residues. CDR3 amino acids: CASSLYFRQMNTEAFF. DNA of the CDR3: TGTGCCAGCAGTCTTTATTTCCGGCAGATGAACACTGAAGCTTTCTTT.

This clonotype was observed a handful of times. The chain has TRBV9 and TRBJ2-1, with D possibly matching TRBD2 (6 bases). V lost 2 bases and J lost 0, with 18 bases in between. Germline CDR1 is SGDLS and CDR2 is YYNGEE. The CDR3 spans 18 residues. The CDR3 nucleotides read TGTGCCAGCAGCGTGACAAGCAATCGGGGGAGCTCCTACAATGAGCAGTTCTTC. This gives the protein CASSVTSNRGSSYNEQFF.

This clonotype was detected only a few times. The V gene is TRBV10-3, the J gene TRBJ1-1, with D maybe TRBD1 (6 bases). With 5 bases removed from V and 0 bases from J, the gap between germline ends came to 19 bases. From germline, CDR1 is ENHRY and CDR2 SYGVKD. CDR3 length: 17 residues. The CDR3 DNA follows: TGTGCCATCAGTCCCGACAGGCCGGGGGCTATGAACACTGAAGCTTTCTTT. It codes for CAISPDRPGAMNTEAFF.

Of note for this clonotype: This sequence may be a read error, since a much larger clone differs from it by one base. V is TRBV5-1 and J is TRBJ1-3; the match to TRBD1 covers 8 bases. Losses at the gene ends were 3 bases for V and 6 bases for J; bases not matched to a gene: 8. This CDR3 has 15 residues. Germline V gene sequence: CDR1 SGHRS, CDR2 YFSETQ. CDR3 residues: CASSSSGTGINTIYF. In DNA form, the CDR3 reads TGCGCCAGCAGCTCGTCCGGGACAGGAATAAACACCATATATTTT.

This clonotype was seen only a few times. This chain links TRBV5-5 with TRBJ2-3; a possible D gene is TRBD2 (6 bases). The CDR3 spans 17 residues. Deletions cut 4 bases from V and 1 base from J, with 19 bases between. The germline gives CDR1 SGHKS, CDR2 YYEKEE (reference sequence). The CDR3 reads CASSPGLARSGTDTQYF. The DNA of the CDR3 is TGTGCCAGCAGCCCCGGGCTAGCGAGATCTGGCACAGATACGCAGTATTTT. Full variable domain (rest looked up from reference TRBV5-5 and TRBJ2-3): DAGVTQSPTHLIKTRGQQVTLRCSPISGHKSVSWYQQVLGQGPQFIFQYYEKEERGRGNFPDRFSARQFPNYSSELNVNALLLGDSALYLCASSPGLARSGTDTQYFGPGTRLTVL.

This clonotype was detected ten times or more. The genes are TRBV3-1 and TRBJ2-1, with D hard to call. The germline V and J ends were trimmed by 3 bases and 4 bases, with 10 bases remaining between them. Germline CDR1 and CDR2: LGHDT and YNNKEL (reference sequence). The CDR3 runs 14 residues. CDR3 residues: CASSQADTYNEQFF. CDR3 DNA: TGTGCCAGCAGCCAGGCTGACACTTACAATGAGCAGTTCTTC.

The chain's CDR3 is CASSLGGPTGGEETQYF. The CDR3 DNA reads TGCGCCAGCAGCTTGGGGGGTCCGACAGGGGGGGAAGAGACCCAGTACTTC. The chain uses TRBV5-1 and TRBJ2-5; 9 nucleotides agree with TRBD1. This CDR3 spans 17 amino acids. J gave up 3 bases and V 0 bases, and 9 bases lay outside the gene matches. Germline CDR1 SGHRS, CDR2 YFSETQ.

A few counts support this clonotype. The chain links TRBV4-1 to TRBJ2-3; 7 nucleotides agree with TRBD2. CDR3 length: 17 amino acids. Germline CDR1 reads MGHRA; CDR2 reads YSYEKL. The ends lost 1 base at V and 5 bases at J; junction bases unmatched: 12. The CDR3 DNA sequence: TGCGCCAGCAGCCAAGGGCGCGCGGGGGTCTGGGGAGATACGCAGTATTTT. It is translated as CASSQGRAGVWGDTQYF.

For the CDR3, the DNA is TGCAGTGCTAGCTCCAGGTCAGCCTTCGCCACAGATACGCAGTATTTT. Its protein product is CSASSRSAFATDTQYF. The chain links TRBV20-1 to TRBJ2-3; no clear D. Germline CDR1 reads DFQATT; CDR2 reads SNEGSKA (reference sequence). V lost 3 bases to trimming and J lost 2 bases, with 18 bases between them. This CDR3 comprises 16 residues.

This clonotype appeared a few times. The chain couples TRBV30 to TRBJ2-7; 9 nucleotides line up with TRBD1. The CDR3 has 14 residues. V was clipped by 1 base and J by 1 base; unmatched bases: 2. CDR1 is GTSNPN, CDR2 SVGIG, per germline (reference sequence). The CDR3 region is CAWSDRGLSYEQYF. CDR3 bases: TGTGCCTGGAGTGACAGGGGGCTTTCCTACGAGCAGTACTTC.

This clonotype has at least ten counts. The CDR3: CASSPGDGSTYGYTF. The CDR3 coding sequence is TGTGCCAGCTCACCGGGGGACGGATCGACCTATGGCTACACCTTC. This chain joins TRBV18 and TRBJ1-2; D perhaps matches TRBD1 (5 bases). Germline V lookup: CDR1 KGHSH, CDR2 LQKENI. V dropped 3 bases and J dropped 4 bases, with 15 bases sitting between them. The CDR3 is 15 amino acids.

This clonotype has more than one count but fewer than ten. The rearrangement uses TRBV12-3 or TRBV12-4 and TRBJ1-1; tentative D call: TRBD1 (5 bases). This CDR3 region has 16 residues. Trimming stripped 1 base from V and 0 bases from J, with 12 bases between. For the CDR3, the DNA is TGTGCCAGCAGTTTAGGGGGGAGTTTGATGAACACTGAAGCTTTCTTT. Amino acids: CASSLGGSLMNTEAFF.

This clonotype was observed at least ten times. The chain carries TRBV30 and TRBJ1-2, with D uncertain. The CDR3 extends over 14 amino acids. Trimming removed 0 bases at V and 2 bases at J, with 10 bases between. Germline assignment: CDR1 GTSNPN and CDR2 SVGIG (reference sequence). In DNA, the CDR3 is TGTGCCTGGAGTGTAGGAATCCAGAACTATGGCTACACCTTC. It specifies CAWSVGIQNYGYTF.

The rearrangement joins TRBV20-1 to TRBJ2-5, with 10 bases lining up with TRBD1. CDR3 size: 16 residues. With V trimmed by 5 bases and J by 2 bases, 11 bases remained unmatched. The V gene's germline CDR1 is DFQATT and CDR2 SNEGSKA (reference sequence). The CDR3 DNA reads as TGCAGTGCTCAATGGAACGACAGGGGGCTGCAAGAGACCCAGTACTTC. Amino acids: CSAQWNDRGLQETQYF.

This clonotype was counted ten times or more. V and J are TRBV3-1 and TRBJ2-7, with TRBD1 matching 8 bases. Germline CDR1 and CDR2: LGHDT and YNNKEL (reference sequence). Losses at the gene ends were 4 bases for V and 3 bases for J; bases not matched to a gene: 11. The CDR3 loop spans 16 amino acids. The CDR3 sequence is CASSPGQGMNYYEQYF. CDR3 in DNA: TGTGCCAGCAGCCCTGGACAGGGTATGAACTACTACGAGCAGTACTTC.

The genes are TRBV20-1 and TRBJ2-3, with 9 bases aligning to TRBD2. V lost 1 base, J lost 0 bases, and 11 bases stayed unmatched. Per germline, CDR1 DFQATT and CDR2 SNEGSKA (reference sequence). This CDR3 has 18 amino acids. The DNA for the CDR3 is TGCAGTGCTAGAGTGGGAGCGGGGGGCGTGGGGAGCACAGATACGCAGTATTTT. Protein product: CSARVGAGGVGSTDTQYF.

This clonotype was counted at least ten times. This rearrangement joins TRBV20-1 to TRBJ1-1; D ambiguous. The V gene's germline CDR1 is DFQATT and CDR2 SNEGSKA (reference sequence). Trimming took off 0 bases at V and 0 bases at J, with 14 bases between the two ends. The CDR3 runs to 16 residues. The CDR3 DNA is TGCAGTGCTAGAGATTTTTTGAACCTCATGAACACTGAAGCTTTCTTT. The encoded protein is CSARDFLNLMNTEAFF.

The chain links TRBV6-1 to TRBJ2-2; 7 bases align to TRBD2. The J segment lost 6 bases and the V segment lost 7 bases, leaving 11 bases of the junction unmatched. Germline CDR1 MNHNS, CDR2 SASEGT. There are 15 residues in the CDR3. Here the CDR3 DNA reads TGTGCCAGCAACGGGGGGACGGCGGGACCCGGGGAGCTGTTTTTT. Amino acid sequence: CASNGGTAGPGELFF.

This clonotype came up a few times. In DNA, the CDR3 is TGTGCCAGCAGCTGGGGACAGGGGTCAGATACGCAGTATTTT. It is translated as CASSWGQGSDTQYF. The chain employs TRBV5-4 and TRBJ2-3, with 10 bases matching TRBD1. CDR3 length: 14 amino acids. From germline, CDR1 is SGHNT and CDR2 YYREEE (reference sequence). With V trimmed by 3 bases and J by 4 bases, 2 bases remained unmatched.

Many counts were recorded for this clonotype. Written as DNA, the CDR3 is TGCGCCAGCAGCTTTACAGGGGCCAGCAATCAGCCCCAGCATTTT. Translated: CASSFTGASNQPQHF. The chain carries TRBV5-1 and TRBJ1-5, with TRBD1 identical over 7 bases. Looked up from germline, CDR1 is SGHRS and CDR2 is YFSETQ. V was clipped by 2 bases and J by 1 base; unmatched bases: 3. This CDR3 comprises 15 residues.